This record covers a single T cell receptor (beta chain). The CDR3 sequence is 14 residues long. The germline V and J ends were trimmed by 2 bases and 3 bases, with 8 bases remaining between them. Germline CDR1 and CDR2: SGHTA and FQGTGA. These data come from a study of blood T cell repertoires in COVID-19. Study-wide background: COVID-19 samples from acute and convalescent phases originated in the United States, Italy and Spain. Sources were T cells, B-cell-depleted T cells, or PBMCs; the material itself was cDNA or gDNA.

Authors' data handling: Amplification of reference gene primers was used by the study to estimate nucleated cell counts. Method: immunoSEQ multiplex PCR; TCRdb's copy keeps in-frame clones and lacks some. That table gives V, J and clone size, and the DNA gave D and trimming. The repertoire holds 200,000 or so clones, with about four fifths as singletons. This rearrangement joins TRBV7-3 to TRBJ1-3, with D uncertain. The source of this sequence is a young woman who had recovered from COVID-19. The sequenced sample consisted of peripheral blood. The CDR3 sequence is CASSLDGNGNTIYF. The CDR3 DNA reads as TGTGCCAGCAGCTTAGACGGGAATGGAAACACCATATATTTT.